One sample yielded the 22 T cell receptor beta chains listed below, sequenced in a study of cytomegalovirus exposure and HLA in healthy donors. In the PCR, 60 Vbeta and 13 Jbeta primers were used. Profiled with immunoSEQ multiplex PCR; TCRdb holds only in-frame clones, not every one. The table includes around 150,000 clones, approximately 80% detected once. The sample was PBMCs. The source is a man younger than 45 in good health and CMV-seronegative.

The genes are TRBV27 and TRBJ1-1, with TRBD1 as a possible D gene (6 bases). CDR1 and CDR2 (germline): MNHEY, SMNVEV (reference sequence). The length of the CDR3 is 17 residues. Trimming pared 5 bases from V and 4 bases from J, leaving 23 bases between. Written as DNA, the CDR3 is TGTGCCAGCAGTCCCTACTCCCGTGGGAGGGGGACCACTGAAGCTTTCTTT. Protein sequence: CASSPYSRGRGTTEAFF.

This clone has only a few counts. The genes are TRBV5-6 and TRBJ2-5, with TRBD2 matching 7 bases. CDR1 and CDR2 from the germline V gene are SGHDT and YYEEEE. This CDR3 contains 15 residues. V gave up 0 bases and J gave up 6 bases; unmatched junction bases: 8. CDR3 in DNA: TGTGCCAGCAGCTTGGGGGGAGGGTCAGGAAAGACCCAGTACTTC. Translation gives CASSLGGGSGKTQYF.

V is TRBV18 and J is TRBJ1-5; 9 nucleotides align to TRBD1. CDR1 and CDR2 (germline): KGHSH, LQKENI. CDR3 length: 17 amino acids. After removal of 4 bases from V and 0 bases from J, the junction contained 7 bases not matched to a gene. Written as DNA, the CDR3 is TGTGCCAGCTCACATCCGGGACAGGGTTATAGCAATCAGCCCCAGCATTTT. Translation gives CASSHPGQGYSNQPQHF.

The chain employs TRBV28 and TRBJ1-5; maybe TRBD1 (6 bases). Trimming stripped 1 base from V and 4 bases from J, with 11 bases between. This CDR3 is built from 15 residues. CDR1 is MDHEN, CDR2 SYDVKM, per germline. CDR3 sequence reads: CASSLSGQINQPQHF. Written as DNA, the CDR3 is TGTGCCAGCAGTTTATCTGGACAGATTAATCAGCCCCAGCATTTT.

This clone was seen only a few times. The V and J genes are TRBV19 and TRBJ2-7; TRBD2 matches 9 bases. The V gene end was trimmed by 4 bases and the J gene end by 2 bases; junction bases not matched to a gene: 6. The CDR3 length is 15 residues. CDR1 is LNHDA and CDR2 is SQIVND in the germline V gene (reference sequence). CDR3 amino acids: CASSTWTSVTYEQYF. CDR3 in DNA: TGTGCCAGTAGTACATGGACTAGCGTAACCTACGAGCAGTACTTC.

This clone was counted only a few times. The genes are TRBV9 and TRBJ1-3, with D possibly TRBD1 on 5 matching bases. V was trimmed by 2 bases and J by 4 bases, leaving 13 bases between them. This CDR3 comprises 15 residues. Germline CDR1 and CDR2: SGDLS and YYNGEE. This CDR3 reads CASSVVGGSGNTIYF. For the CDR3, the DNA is TGTGCCAGCAGCGTGGTGGGGGGATCGGGAAACACCATATATTTT.

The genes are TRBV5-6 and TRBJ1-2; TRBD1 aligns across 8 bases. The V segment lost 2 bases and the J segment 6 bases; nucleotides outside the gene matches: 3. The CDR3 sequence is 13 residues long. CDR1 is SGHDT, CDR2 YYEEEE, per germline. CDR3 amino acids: CASSFGRGHGYTF. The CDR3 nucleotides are TGTGCCAGCAGCTTTGGCAGGGGGCATGGCTACACCTTC.

CDR3 loop: CASSYLAGWSQETQYF. The CDR3 DNA follows: TGTGCCAGCAGCTACCTAGCGGGATGGTCCCAAGAGACCCAGTACTTC. The gene calls are TRBV7-2 and TRBJ2-5; 9 nucleotides align to TRBD2. The CDR3 contains 16 residues. Trimming cost V 4 bases and J 1 base; bases outside gene matches: 7. From germline, CDR1 is SGHTA and CDR2 FQGNSA.

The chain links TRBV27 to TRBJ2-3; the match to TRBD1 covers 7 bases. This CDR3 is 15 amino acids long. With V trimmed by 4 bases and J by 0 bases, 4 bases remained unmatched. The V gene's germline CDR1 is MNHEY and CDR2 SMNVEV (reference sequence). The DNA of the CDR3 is TGTGCCAGCAGTTACGGACAGGTTAGCACAGATACGCAGTATTTT. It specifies CASSYGQVSTDTQYF.

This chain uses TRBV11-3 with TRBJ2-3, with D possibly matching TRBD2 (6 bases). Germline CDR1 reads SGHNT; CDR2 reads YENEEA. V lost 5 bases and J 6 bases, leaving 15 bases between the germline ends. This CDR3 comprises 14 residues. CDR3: CASSPRGTTDTQYF. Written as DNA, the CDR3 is TGTGCCAGCAGCCCTCGCGGGACGACTGATACGCAGTATTTT.

The CDR3 nucleotides read TGTGCCAGCAGCTCCCCGGAGGCCTATGGCTACACCTTC. Translated: CASSSPEAYGYTF. The genes are TRBV7-9 and TRBJ1-2; D ambiguous. Trimming cost V 4 bases and J 4 bases, with 10 bases left between them. CDR1 and CDR2 (germline): SEHNR, FQNEAQ (reference sequence). This CDR3 contains 13 residues.

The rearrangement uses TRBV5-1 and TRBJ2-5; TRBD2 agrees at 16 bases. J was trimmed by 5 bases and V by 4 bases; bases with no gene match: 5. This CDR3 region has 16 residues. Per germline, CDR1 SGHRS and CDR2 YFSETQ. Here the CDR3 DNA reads TGCGCCAGCAGCCGGGGACTAGCGGGAGGGGGCGAGACCCAGTACTTC. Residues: CASSRGLAGGGETQYF.

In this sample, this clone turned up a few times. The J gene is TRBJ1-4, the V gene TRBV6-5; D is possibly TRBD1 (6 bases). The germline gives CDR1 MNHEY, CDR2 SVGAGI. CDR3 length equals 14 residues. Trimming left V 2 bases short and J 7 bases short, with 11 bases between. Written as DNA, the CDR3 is TGTGCCAGCAGTTACAGGGGGGGAGGTGAAAAACTGTTTTTT. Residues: CASSYRGGGEKLFF.

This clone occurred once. The CDR3 loop reads CASSFGEAFF. Here the CDR3 DNA reads TGTGCCAGCAGTTTTGGCGAAGCTTTCTTT. The gene calls are TRBV28 and TRBJ1-1; D is ambiguous. Trimming removed 3 bases at V and 8 bases at J, with 4 bases between. This CDR3 has 10 residues. Germline V CDR1 and CDR2: MDHEN, SYDVKM.

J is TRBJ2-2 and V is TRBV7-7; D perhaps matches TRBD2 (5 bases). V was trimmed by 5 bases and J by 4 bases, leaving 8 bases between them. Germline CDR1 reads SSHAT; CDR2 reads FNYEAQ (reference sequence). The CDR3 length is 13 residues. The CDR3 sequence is CASSEAGTGELFF. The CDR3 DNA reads TGTGCCAGCAGCGAGGCGGGCACCGGGGAGCTGTTTTTT.

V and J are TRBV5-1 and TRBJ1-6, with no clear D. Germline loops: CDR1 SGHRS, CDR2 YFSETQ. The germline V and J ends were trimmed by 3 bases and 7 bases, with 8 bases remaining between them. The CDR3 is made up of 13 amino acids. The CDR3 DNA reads TGCGCCAGCAGCTATCTCAGAAATTCACCCCTCCACTTT. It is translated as CASSYLRNSPLHF.

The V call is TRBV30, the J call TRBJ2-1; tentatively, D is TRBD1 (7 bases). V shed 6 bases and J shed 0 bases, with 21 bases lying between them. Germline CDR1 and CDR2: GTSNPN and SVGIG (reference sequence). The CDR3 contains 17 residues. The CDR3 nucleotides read TGTGCCTGTCGACCGGGTCCAGGGGGGAGCTCCTACAATGAGCAGTTCTTC. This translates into CACRPGPGGSSYNEQFF.

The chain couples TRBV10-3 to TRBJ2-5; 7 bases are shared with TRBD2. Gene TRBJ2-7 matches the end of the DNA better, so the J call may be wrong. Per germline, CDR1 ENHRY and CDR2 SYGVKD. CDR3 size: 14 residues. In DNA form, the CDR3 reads TGTGCCATCAGCCGAGCGGGGCTAACCTACGAGCAGTACTTC. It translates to CAISRAGLTYEQYF.

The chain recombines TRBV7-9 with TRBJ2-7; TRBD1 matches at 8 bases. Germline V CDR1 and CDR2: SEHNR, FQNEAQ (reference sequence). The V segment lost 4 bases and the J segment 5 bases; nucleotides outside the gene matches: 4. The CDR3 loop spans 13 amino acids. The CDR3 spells CASSSTGGNEQYF. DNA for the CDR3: TGTGCCAGCAGCTCAACAGGGGGGAACGAGCAGTACTTC.

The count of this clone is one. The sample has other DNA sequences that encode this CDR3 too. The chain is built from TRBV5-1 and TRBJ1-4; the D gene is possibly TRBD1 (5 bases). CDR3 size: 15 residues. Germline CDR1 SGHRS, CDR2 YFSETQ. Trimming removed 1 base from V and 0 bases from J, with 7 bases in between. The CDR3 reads CASSLTGATNEKLFF. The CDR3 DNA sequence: TGCGCCAGCAGCTTGACGGGGGCAACTAATGAAAAACTGTTTTTT.

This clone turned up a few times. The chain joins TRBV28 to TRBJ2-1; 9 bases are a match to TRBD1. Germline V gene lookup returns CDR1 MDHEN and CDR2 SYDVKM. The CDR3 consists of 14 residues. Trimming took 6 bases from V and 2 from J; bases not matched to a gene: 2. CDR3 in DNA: TGTGCCAGCAGACGGGACAGGGCCTACAATGAGCAGTTCTTC. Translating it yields CASRRDRAYNEQFF. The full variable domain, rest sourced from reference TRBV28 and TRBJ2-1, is DVKVTQSSRYLVKRTGEKVFLECVQDMDHENMFWYRQDPGLGLRLIYFSYDVKMKEKGDIPEGYSVSREKKERFSLILESASTNQTSMYLCASRRDRAYNEQFFGPGTRLTVL.

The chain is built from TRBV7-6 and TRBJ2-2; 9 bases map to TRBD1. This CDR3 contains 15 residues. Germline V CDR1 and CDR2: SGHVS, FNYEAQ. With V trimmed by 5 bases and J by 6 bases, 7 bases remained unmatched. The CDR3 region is CASSPRQGDAGELFF. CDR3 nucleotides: TGTGCCAGCAGCCCACGACAGGGGGACGCCGGGGAGCTGTTTTTT.